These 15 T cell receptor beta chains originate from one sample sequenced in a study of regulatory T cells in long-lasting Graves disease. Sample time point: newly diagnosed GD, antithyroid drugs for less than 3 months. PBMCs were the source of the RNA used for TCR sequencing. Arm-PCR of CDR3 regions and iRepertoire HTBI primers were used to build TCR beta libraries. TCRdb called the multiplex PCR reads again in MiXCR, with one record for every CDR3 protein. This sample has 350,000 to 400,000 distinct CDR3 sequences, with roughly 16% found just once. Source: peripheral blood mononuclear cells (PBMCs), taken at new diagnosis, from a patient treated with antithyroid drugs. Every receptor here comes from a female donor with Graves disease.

Written as DNA, the CDR3 is TGTGCCAGCAGTCCTATAGCGGGAGCGGCAGATACGCAGTATTTT. Translating it yields CASSPIAGAADTQYF. The chain employs TRBV27 and TRBJ2-3; 9 bases line up with TRBD2. Germline V gene lookup returns CDR1 MNHEY and CDR2 SMNVEV (reference sequence). The CDR3 totals 15 residues. J was trimmed by 4 bases and V by 5 bases; bases with no gene match: 7.

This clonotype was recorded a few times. The DNA for the CDR3 is TGCGCCAGCAGCTTGGAGAGGGGCAATCAGCCCCAGCATTTT. The encoded protein is CASSLERGNQPQHF. This rearrangement joins TRBV5-1 to TRBJ1-5; no definite D call. The CDR3 consists of 14 residues. The V gene lost 0 bases and the J gene lost 2 bases, with 6 bases spanning the gap. Per the germline V gene, CDR1 is SGHRS and CDR2 is YFSETQ.

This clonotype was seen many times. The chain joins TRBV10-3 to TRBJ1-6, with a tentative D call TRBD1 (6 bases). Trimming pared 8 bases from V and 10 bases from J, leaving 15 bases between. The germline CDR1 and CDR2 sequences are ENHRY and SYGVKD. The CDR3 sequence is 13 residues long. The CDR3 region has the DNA TGTGCCATCTCCCGGGACAATGGATCACCCCTCCACTTT. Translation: CAISRDNGSPLHF.

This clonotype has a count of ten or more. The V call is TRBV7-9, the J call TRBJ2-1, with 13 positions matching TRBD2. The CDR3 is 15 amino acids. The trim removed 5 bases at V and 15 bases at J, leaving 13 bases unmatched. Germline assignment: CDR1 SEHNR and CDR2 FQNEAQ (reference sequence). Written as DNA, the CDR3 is TGTGCCAGCAGCAACGGACTAGCGGGGGATCCTAGTCCGTTCTTC. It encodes CASSNGLAGDPSPFF. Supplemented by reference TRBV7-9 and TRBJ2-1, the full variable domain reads DTGVSQNPRHKITKRGQNVTFRCDPISEHNRLYWYRQTLGQGPEFLTYFQNEAQLEKSRLLSDRFSAERPKGSFSTLEIQRTEQGDSAMYLCASSNGLAGDPSPFFGPGTRLTVL.

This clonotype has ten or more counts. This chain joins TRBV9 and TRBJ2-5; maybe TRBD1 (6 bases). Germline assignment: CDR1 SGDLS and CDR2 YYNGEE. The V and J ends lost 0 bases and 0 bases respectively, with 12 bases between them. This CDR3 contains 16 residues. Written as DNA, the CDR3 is TGTGCCAGCAGCGTAGCGTCCGGGACAAACCAAGAGACCCAGTACTTC. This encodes CASSVASGTNQETQYF.

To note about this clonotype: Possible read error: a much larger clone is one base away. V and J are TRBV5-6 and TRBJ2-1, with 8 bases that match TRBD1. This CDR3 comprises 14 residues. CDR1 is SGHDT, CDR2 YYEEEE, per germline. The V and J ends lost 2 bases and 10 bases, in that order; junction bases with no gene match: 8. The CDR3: CASSFDRGSYEQFF. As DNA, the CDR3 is TGTGCCAGCAGCTTCGACAGGGGATCCTACGAGCAGTTCTTC.

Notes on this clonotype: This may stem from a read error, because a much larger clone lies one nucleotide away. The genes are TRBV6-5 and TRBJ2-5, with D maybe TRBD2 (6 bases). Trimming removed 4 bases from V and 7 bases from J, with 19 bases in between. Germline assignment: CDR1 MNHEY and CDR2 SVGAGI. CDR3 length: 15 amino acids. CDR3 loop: CASSCGGVPPGTQYF. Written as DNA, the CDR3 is TGTGCCAGCAGTTGCGGCGGGGTACCCCCCGGGACCCAGTACTTC.

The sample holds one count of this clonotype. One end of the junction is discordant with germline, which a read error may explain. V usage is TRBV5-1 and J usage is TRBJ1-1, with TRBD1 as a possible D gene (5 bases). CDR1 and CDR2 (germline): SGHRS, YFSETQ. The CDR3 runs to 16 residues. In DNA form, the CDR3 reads TGCGCCAGCAGCTTGGTAGAGCTTCCTTGGGGGACTGAAGATTTCTTT. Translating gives CASSLVELPWGTEDFF.

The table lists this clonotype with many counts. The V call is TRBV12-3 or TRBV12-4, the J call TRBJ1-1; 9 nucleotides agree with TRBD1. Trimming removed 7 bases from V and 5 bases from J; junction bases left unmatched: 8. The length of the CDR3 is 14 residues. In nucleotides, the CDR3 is TGTGCCAGCAATAACAGGGGGCGCGGAACTGAAGCTTTCTTT. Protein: CASNNRGRGTEAFF.

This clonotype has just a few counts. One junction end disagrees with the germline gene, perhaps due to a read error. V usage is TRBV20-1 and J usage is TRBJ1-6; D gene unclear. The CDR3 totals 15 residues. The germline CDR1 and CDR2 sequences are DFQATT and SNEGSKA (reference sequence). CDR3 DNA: TGCAATGCTAGAGTTCATGGGGTTCCTGATTCACCCCTCCACTTT. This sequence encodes CNARVHGVPDSPLHF.

The CDR3 nucleotides are TGTGCCAGCAGCCGGCAATGGGGGGGCAATTCACCCCTCCACTTT. Its protein product is CASSRQWGGNSPLHF. The V and J genes are TRBV3-1 and TRBJ1-6; D perhaps matches TRBD1 (6 bases). Germline V gene data show CDR1 as LGHDT and CDR2 as YNNKEL (reference sequence). CDR3 size: 15 residues. With 4 bases removed from V and 7 bases from J, the gap between germline ends came to 14 bases.

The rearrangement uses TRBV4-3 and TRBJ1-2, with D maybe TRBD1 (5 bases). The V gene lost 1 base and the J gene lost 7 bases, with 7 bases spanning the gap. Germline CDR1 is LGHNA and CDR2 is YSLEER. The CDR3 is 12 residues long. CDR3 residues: CASSQARGGYTF. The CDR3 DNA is TGCGCCAGCAGCCAAGCAAGGGGTGGCTACACCTTC.

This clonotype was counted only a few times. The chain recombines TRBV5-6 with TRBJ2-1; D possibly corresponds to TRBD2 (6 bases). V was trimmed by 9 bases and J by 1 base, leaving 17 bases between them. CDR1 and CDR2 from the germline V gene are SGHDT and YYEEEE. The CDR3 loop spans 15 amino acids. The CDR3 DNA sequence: TGTGCCACCGTCCAGTTCGGGGGATCCTACAATGAGCAGTTCTTC. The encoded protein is CATVQFGGSYNEQFF. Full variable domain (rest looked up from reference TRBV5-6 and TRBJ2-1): DAGVTQSPTHLIKTRGQQVTLRCSPKSGHDTVSWYQQALGQGPQFIFQYYEEEERQRGNFPDRFSGHQFPNYSSELNVNALLLGDSALYLCATVQFGGSYNEQFFGPGTRLTVL.

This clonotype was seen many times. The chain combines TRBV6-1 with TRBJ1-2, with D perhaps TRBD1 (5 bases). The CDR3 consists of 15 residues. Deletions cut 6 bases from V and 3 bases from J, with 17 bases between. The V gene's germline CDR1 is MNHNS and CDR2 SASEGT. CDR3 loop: CASRAGIALDYGYTF. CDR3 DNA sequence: TGTGCCAGCAGGGCAGGGATCGCCCTAGACTATGGCTACACCTTC.

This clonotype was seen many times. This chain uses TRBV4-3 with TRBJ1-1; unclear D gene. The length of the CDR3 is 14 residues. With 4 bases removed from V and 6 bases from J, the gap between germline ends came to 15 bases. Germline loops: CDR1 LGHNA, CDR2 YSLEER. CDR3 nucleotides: TGCGCCAGCAGCCCGTACTCGCCTAGCCCTGAAGCTTTCTTT. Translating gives CASSPYSPSPEAFF.